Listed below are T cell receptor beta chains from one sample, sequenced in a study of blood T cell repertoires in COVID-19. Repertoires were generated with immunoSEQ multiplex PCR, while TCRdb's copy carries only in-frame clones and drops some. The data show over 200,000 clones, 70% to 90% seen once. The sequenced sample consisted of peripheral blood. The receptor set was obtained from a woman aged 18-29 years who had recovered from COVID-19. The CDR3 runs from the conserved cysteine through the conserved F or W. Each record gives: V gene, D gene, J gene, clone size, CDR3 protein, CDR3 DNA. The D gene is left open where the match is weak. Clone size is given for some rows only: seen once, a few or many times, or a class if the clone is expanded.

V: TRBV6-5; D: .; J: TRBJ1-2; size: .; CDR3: CASSHTNRDGGYTF; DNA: TGTGCCAGCAGCCACACTAACAGGGATGGTGGCTACACCTTC
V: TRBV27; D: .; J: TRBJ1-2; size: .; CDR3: CASSLFSPGTWGVYGYTF; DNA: TGTGCCAGCAGTTTATTTTCGCCGGGCACGTGGGGAGTCTATGGCTACACCTTC
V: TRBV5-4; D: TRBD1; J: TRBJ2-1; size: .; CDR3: CASSTGTGTFYNEQFF; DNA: TGTGCCAGCAGCACGGGGACAGGGACCTTTTACAATGAGCAGTTCTTC
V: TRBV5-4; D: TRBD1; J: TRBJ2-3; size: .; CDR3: CASSIRDRGWTDTQYF; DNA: TGTGCCAGCAGCATCCGGGACAGGGGTTGGACAGATACGCAGTATTTT
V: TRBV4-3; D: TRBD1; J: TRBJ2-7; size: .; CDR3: CASSQVGDSYEQYF; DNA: TGCGCCAGCAGCCAAGTAGGGGACAGCTACGAGCAGTACTTC
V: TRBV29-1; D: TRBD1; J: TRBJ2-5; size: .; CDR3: CSVRQGMETQYF; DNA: TGCAGCGTCCGACAGGGGATGGAGACCCAGTACTTC
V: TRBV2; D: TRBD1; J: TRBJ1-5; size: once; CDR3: CASSVDRGLSQPQHF; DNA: TGTGCCAGCAGCGTCGACAGGGGACTGAGTCAGCCCCAGCATTTT
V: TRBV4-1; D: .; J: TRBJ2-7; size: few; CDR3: CASSHQGYEQYF; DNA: TGCGCCAGCAGCCACCAGGGCTACGAGCAGTACTTC
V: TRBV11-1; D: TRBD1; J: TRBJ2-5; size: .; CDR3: CASSPETGFRETQYF; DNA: TGTGCCAGCAGCCCCGAGACAGGGTTTCGGGAGACCCAGTACTTC
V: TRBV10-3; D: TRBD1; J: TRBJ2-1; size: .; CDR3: CAISESSGGQGNEQFF; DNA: TGTGCCATCAGTGAGTCCTCAGGGGGTCAAGGCAATGAGCAGTTCTTC
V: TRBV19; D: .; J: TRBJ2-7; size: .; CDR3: CASSKAGNFYEQYF; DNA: TGTGCCAGTAGTAAGGCAGGAAACTTCTACGAGCAGTACTTC
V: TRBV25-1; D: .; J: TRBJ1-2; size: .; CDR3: CASSEEEWIGGANYGYTF; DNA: TGTGCCAGCAGTGAGGAGGAATGGATTGGAGGGGCTAACTATGGCTACACCTTC
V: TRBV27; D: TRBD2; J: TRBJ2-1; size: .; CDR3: CASSLSSLAGGPSNEQFF; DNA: TGTGCCAGCAGTTTATCCTCCTTAGCGGGAGGGCCTAGCAATGAGCAGTTCTTC
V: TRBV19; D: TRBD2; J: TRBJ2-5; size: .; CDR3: CASSIASGIGETQYF; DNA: TGTGCCAGTAGTATAGCCAGCGGGATCGGAGAGACCCAGTACTTC
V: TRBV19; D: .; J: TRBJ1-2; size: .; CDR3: CATRSDSRTSGEIIYGYTF; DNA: TGTGCCACGAGGTCTGACAGTAGGACTTCGGGGGAAATTATTTATGGCTACACCTTC
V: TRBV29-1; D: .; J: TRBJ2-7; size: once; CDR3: CSVAWSSYEQYF; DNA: TGCAGCGTTGCGTGGAGTTCTTACGAGCAGTACTTC
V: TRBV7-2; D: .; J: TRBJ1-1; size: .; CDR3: CASSLGYGSTEAFF; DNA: TGTGCCAGCAGCTTAGGGTACGGGAGCACTGAAGCTTTCTTT
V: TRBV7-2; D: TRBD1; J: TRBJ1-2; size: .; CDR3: CASSLTGGESYTF; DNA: TGTGCCAGCAGCTTAACAGGGGGGGAAAGCTACACCTTC
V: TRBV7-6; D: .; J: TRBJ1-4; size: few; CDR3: CASSLRRATNEKLFF; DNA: TGTGCCAGCAGCCTCCGGAGAGCAACTAATGAAAAACTGTTTTTT
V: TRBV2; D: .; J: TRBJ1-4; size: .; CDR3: CASSDEATSATNEKLFF; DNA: TGTGCCAGCAGTGATGAGGCCACCTCTGCAACTAATGAAAAACTGTTTTTT
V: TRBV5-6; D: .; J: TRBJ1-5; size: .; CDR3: CASSLEGKGNSNQPQHF; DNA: TGTGCCAGCAGCTTGGAGGGCAAGGGGAATAGCAATCAGCCCCAGCATTTT
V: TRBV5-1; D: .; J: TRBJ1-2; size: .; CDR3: CASSPAGGSWGYTF; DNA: TGCGCCAGCAGCCCCGCTGGCGGCTCGTGGGGCTACACCTTC
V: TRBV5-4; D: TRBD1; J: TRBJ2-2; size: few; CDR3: CASSLGTGAYTGELFF; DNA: TGTGCCAGCAGCTTAGGGACAGGGGCTTACACCGGGGAGCTGTTTTTT
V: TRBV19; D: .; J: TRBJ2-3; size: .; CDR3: CASSLFDFTQYF; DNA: TGTGCCAGTAGTCTTTTCGACTTTACGCAGTATTTT
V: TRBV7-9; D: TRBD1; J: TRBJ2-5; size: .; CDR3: CASSFSGTAETQYF; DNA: TGTGCCAGCAGCTTTTCCGGGACAGCGGAGACCCAGTACTTC
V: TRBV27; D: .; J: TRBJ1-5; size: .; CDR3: CASSLNGRNQPQHF; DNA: TGTGCCAGCAGTTTAAATGGGCGCAATCAGCCCCAGCATTTT